The 4 T cell receptor beta chains in this list originate from one sample, sequenced in a study of blood T cell repertoires in COVID-19. TCRdb's table, derived via immunoSEQ multiplex PCR, lists solely in-frame clones and lacks some. The table has about 140,000 clones, just under 85% seen once; the top ten hold roughly 3.4%. Sequencing was performed on PBMCs or T cells enriched from blood (not recorded which). These receptors were obtained from a woman aged 50 to 60 with acute COVID-19.

V is TRBV3-1 (or the pseudogene TRBV3-2) and J is TRBJ2-5; D may be TRBD2 (5 bases). Germline loops: CDR1 LGHDT, CDR2 YNNKEL (reference sequence). The CDR3 sequence is 13 residues long. V was pared by 1 base and J by 9 bases, with 12 bases between. The CDR3 coding sequence is TGTGCCAGCAGCCAAGTGGCGCTTAGCGCCCAGTACTTC. This encodes CASSQVALSAQYF.

The J gene is TRBJ2-1, the V gene TRBV3-1 (or the pseudogene TRBV3-2); D perhaps matches TRBD2 (6 bases). The germline V and J ends were trimmed by 3 bases and 3 bases, with 15 bases remaining between them. CDR3 length equals 16 residues. Germline values: CDR1 LGHDT, CDR2 YNNKEL (reference sequence). The CDR3 sequence: CASSHRPRGYYNEQFF. CDR3 DNA: TGTGCCAGCAGCCACCGACCCCGGGGGTACTACAATGAGCAGTTCTTC.

This clone was recorded once. The chain links TRBV29-1 to TRBJ1-1, with TRBD1 identical over 7 bases. The CDR3 is 13 amino acids. The germline CDR1 and CDR2 sequences are SQVTM and ANQGSEA. Losses at the gene ends were 7 bases for V and 0 bases for J; bases not matched to a gene: 5. CDR3 sequence reads: CSGSTGMNTEAFF. CDR3 DNA: TGCAGCGGCTCGACAGGGATGAACACTGAAGCTTTCTTT. Full variable domain (remainder filled in from reference TRBV29-1 and TRBJ1-1): SAVISQKPSRDICQRGTSLTIQCQVDSQVTMMFWYRQQPGQSLTLIATANQGSEATYESGFVIDKFPISRPNLTFSTLTVSNMSPEDSSIYLCSGSTGMNTEAFFGQGTRLTVV.

The V gene is TRBV12-3 or TRBV12-4, the J gene TRBJ2-5; D possibly corresponds to TRBD1 (6 bases). V gave up 7 bases and J gave up 2 bases, with 8 bases separating them. The CDR3 runs to 12 residues. CDR3 protein: CASTTGQETQYF. In DNA form, the CDR3 reads TGTGCCAGCACTACAGGGCAAGAGACCCAGTACTTC.